This T cell receptor beta chain is from a study of regulatory T cells in long-lasting Graves disease. In building TCR beta libraries, iRepertoire HTBI primers were used together with Arm-PCR of CDR3 regions. One entry per CDR3 protein, called by TCRdb with MiXCR from the multiplex PCR reads. The sample lists around 500,000 distinct CDR3 sequences; about 16% were seen once. As for time point: newly diagnosed GD, antithyroid drugs for less than 3 months. Isolated PBMC RNA provided the starting material for the TCR library. This CDR3 has 16 amino acids. Trimming cost V 6 bases and J 5 bases; bases outside gene matches: 11. This clonotype was observed many times. Its target is not known. General study findings and limits: With 2,500 to 3,500 shared public clonotypes, persistent patients exceeded new patients, who shared over 850. TCR diversity was lower in persistent than newly diagnosed Graves' disease.

These data were also reused for a study on T cells in Graves' hyperthyroidism and ophthalmopathy.

The input for sequencing was peripheral blood mononuclear cells (PBMCs), taken at new diagnosis, from a patient treated with antithyroid drugs. The chain has TRBV12-3 or TRBV12-4 and TRBJ2-1; 9 bases align to TRBD2. The receptor was derived from a woman aged 35-65 years with Graves disease. The CDR3 region is CASRGTSYHTHNEQFF. CDR3 sequence (DNA): TGTGCCAGCAGGGGGACTAGCTATCACACCCACAATGAGCAGTTCTTC.